This is a list of T cell receptor beta chains from one sample in a study of T cells after yellow fever vaccination. TCRdb independently ran MiXCR on the 5' RACE reads; one entry per CDR3 protein. The sample lists approximately 340,000 distinct CDR3 sequences, 7.5% to 9% occurring once. This sample comprised PBMCs, obtained on the day of the first yellow fever vaccination. All receptors come from a man aged 18-30 years who received the YFV17D yellow fever vaccine. Each CDR3 is given with its conserved first and last residue. A D gene is named only where the DNA matches it firmly. Clone size is not always given. Where it is, it says once, few, many or a class for expanded clones.

>NA|TRBJ2-3|TRBV7-2|NA
CASSLLLSDTQYF
TGTGCCAGCAGCTTACTATTGTCCGATACGCAGTATTTT
>NA|TRBJ2-2|TRBV27|few
CASSSEASSNTGELFF
TGTGCCAGCAGTTCGGAGGCGTCTTCGAACACCGGGGAGCTGTTTTTT
>TRBD1|TRBJ1-2|TRBV4-1|few
CASSHGTGGGYGYTF
TGCGCCAGCAGCCACGGGACAGGGGGCGGCTATGGCTACACCTTC
>NA|TRBJ2-1|TRBV4-2|many
CASSQEIPTNNEQFF
TGTGCCAGCAGCCAAGAAATCCCTACAAACAATGAGCAGTTCTTC
>TRBD2|TRBJ2-1|TRBV7-3|NA
CASSFSGGANEQFF
TGTGCCAGCAGCTTTAGCGGGGGGGCCAATGAGCAGTTCTTC
>TRBD2|TRBJ2-1|TRBV11-2|few
CASSLDPGLAGGSYSYNEQFF
TGTGCCAGCAGCTTAGATCCCGGACTAGCGGGGGGGTCCTATTCCTACAATGAGCAGTTCTTC
>TRBD2|TRBJ2-7|TRBV5-1|many
CASSLLPAGENEQYF
TGCGCCAGCAGCTTACTGCCCGCGGGAGAAAACGAGCAGTACTTC
>NA|TRBJ1-6|TRBV9|NA
CASSVGGGGRPSPLHF
TGTGCCAGCAGCGTAGGAGGCGGGGGGCGACCTTCACCCCTCCACTTT
>TRBD2|TRBJ2-1|TRBV7-9|many
CASSLESGGPFF
TGTGCCAGCAGCTTAGAGAGCGGGGGACCGTTCTTC
>TRBD2|TRBJ2-7|TRBV18|NA
CASSPVAGDLEQYF
TGTGCCAGCTCACCCGTAGCGGGGGATCTCGAGCAGTACTTC
>TRBD1|TRBJ2-3|TRBV11-2|NA
CASSKTGADTQYF
TGTGCCAGCAGTAAAACAGGGGCAGATACGCAGTATTTT
>TRBD1|TRBJ1-3|TRBV7-6|few
CASSPYGQGRNTIYF
TGTGCCAGCAGCCCCTACGGACAGGGGAGAAACACCATATATTTT
>NA|TRBJ2-5|TRBV11-2|many
CASTPRGSGETQYF
TGTGCCAGCACCCCCCGGGGGTCGGGCGAGACCCAGTACTTC
>NA|TRBJ2-3|TRBV6-1|NA
CASSPGTVPDTQYF
TGTGCCAGCAGTCCTGGGACGGTCCCCGATACGCAGTATTTT
>NA|TRBJ2-3|TRBV5-1|few
CASSLLQPTDTQYF
TGCGCCAGCAGCTTGCTACAGCCCACAGATACGCAGTATTTT
>TRBD2|TRBJ2-7|TRBV5-1|NA
CASSLTSDGSYEQYF
TGCGCCAGCAGCTTAACTAGCGACGGCTCCTACGAGCAGTACTTC
>TRBD2|TRBJ2-4|TRBV10-3|many
CAISDPPLAGQNIQYF
TGTGCCATCAGTGACCCGCCGCTAGCGGGGCAAAACATTCAGTACTTC
>NA|TRBJ2-3|TRBV7-9|many
CASSLGLFSTDTQYF
TGTGCCAGCAGCTTAGGTCTGTTTAGCACAGATACGCAGTATTTT
>NA|TRBJ2-5|TRBV7-9|NA
CASSPFPKETQYF
TGTGCCAGCAGCCCGTTCCCCAAAGAGACCCAGTACTTC
>TRBD2|TRBJ2-5|TRBV20-1|NA
CSASRAGGRQETQYF
TGCAGTGCTAGTCGAGCGGGGGGGAGGCAAGAGACCCAGTACTTC
>NA|TRBJ2-6|TRBV4-2|NA
CASSQKGLSGANVLTF
TGTGCCAGCAGCCAAAAGGGCCTCTCTGGGGCCAACGTCCTGACTTTC
>NA|TRBJ2-2|TRBV28|few
CASTKPPRELFF
TGTGCCAGCACTAAACCCCCCAGGGAGCTGTTTTTT
>NA|TRBJ2-2|TRBV6-5|many
CASSYPAGANTGELFF
TGTGCCAGCAGTTACCCGGCAGGCGCGAACACCGGGGAGCTGTTTTTT
>NA|TRBJ2-7|TRBV5-6|NA
CARSHGQLCEQYF
TGTGCCAGGAGCCACGGGCAGCTCTGCGAGCAGTACTTC
>TRBD2|TRBJ2-2|TRBV5-1|NA
CASRPSGGTGELFF
TGCGCCAGCAGGCCTAGCGGGGGCACCGGGGAGCTGTTTTTT
>NA|TRBJ1-3|TRBV28|many
CASRHYSRYGNTIYF
TGTGCCAGCAGACATTACTCCAGATATGGAAACACCATATATTTT
>NA|TRBJ2-7|TRBV7-2|many
CASSPSGPYEQYF
TGTGCCAGCAGCCCCAGCGGACCCTACGAGCAGTACTTC
>NA|TRBJ2-1|TRBV19|NA
CASSTFAEQFF
TGTGCCAGTAGTACTTTCGCTGAGCAGTTCTTC
>NA|TRBJ1-1|TRBV5-6|many
CASSLRSREAFF
TGTGCCAGCAGCTTGAGGTCGCGAGAAGCTTTCTTT
>NA|TRBJ1-1|TRBV25-1|NA
CASAGHKQEPEAFF
TGTGCCAGCGCCGGACACAAACAAGAGCCTGAAGCTTTCTTT